Listed here is a single TCR beta chain. The target antigen is unknown. Regarding donors, all were healthy bone marrow donors. Trimming took 3 bases from V and 7 from J; bases not matched to a gene: 6. Germline lookup yields CDR1 MDHEN and CDR2 SYDVKM. The CDR3 loop spans 15 amino acids. This record comes from a study of cytomegalovirus exposure and HLA in healthy donors. Study summary: Unique TCRs numbering around 85 million, obtained from HLA-typed donors, made up an early data release.

The PCR used 60 Vbeta and 13 Jbeta primers. The repertoire was sequenced with immunoSEQ multiplex PCR; TCRdb's copy has only in-frame clones and lacks some. This specimen shows 80,000 or so clones; the ten leading clones hold around 1.2%. General observations from the study: According to an earlier analysis, most TCR beta V segments yielded productive rearrangements about 87% or about 30% of the time.

V and J are TRBV28 and TRBJ2-1; TRBD2 matches 10 bases. The TCR sequence derives from a woman aged 30 to 39 in good health and CMV-seronegative. Sequenced material: PBMCs. The CDR3 protein is CASSFLAGVVNEQFF. DNA for the CDR3: TGTGCCAGCAGTTTTCTAGCGGGAGTAGTAAATGAGCAGTTCTTC.